This record concerns one T cell receptor beta chain sequence. The repertoire was sequenced with immunoSEQ multiplex PCR; TCRdb's copy has only in-frame clones and lacks some. The profile covers 120,000 or so clones, with about 90% appearing a single time and around 15% taken by the ten largest. This sample was included in a study of T cell responses to AZD1222 COVID-19 vaccine. The TCR originated in an adult in good health. The sample consisted of peripheral blood, taken on day 0 of AZD1222 vaccination.

The DNA of the CDR3 is TGTGCCAGCAGTATCGGGGGAGCGACCAAAAACATTCAGTACTTC. Its translation: CASSIGGATKNIQYF. This chain uses TRBV6-5 with TRBJ2-4, with D possibly TRBD2 on 6 matching bases. Trimming took 5 bases from V and 2 from J, leaving 13 bases between them. From germline, CDR1 is MNHEY and CDR2 SVGAGI. This CDR3 is 15 amino acids long.